Following are 3 T cell receptor beta chains from one sample sequenced in a study of blood T cell repertoires in COVID-19. The method was immunoSEQ multiplex PCR; TCRdb's version includes in-frame clones alone and lacks a portion of them. The sample includes roughly 240,000 clones, approximately 85% of them seen just once. Sequenced material: peripheral blood. These receptors originate from a man aged 50 to 59 with COVID-19, enrolled during active disease.

This chain links TRBV20-1 with TRBJ2-3, with 10 bases lining up with TRBD2. After removal of 3 bases from V and 5 bases from J, the junction contained 5 bases not matched to a gene. Looked up from germline, CDR1 is DFQATT and CDR2 is SNEGSKA (reference sequence). There are 14 residues in the CDR3. The CDR3 is CSASSGGPKDTQYF. The CDR3, as DNA: TGCAGTGCTAGTAGCGGGGGGCCCAAAGATACGCAGTATTTT.

The gene calls are TRBV7-8 and TRBJ1-2, with TRBD1 matching over 9 bases. The V gene's germline CDR1 is SGHVS and CDR2 FQNEAQ. The V gene end was trimmed by 4 bases and the J gene end by 2 bases; junction bases not matched to a gene: 2. The CDR3 covers 14 residues. The CDR3 DNA sequence: TGTGCCAGCAGCTGGGGACAGGGAAACTATGGCTACACCTTC. Protein sequence: CASSWGQGNYGYTF.

This clone was found a few times. The chain joins TRBV7-3 to TRBJ2-1; TRBD2 matches at 10 bases. V lost 1 base, J lost 7 bases, and 10 bases stayed unmatched. From germline, CDR1 is SGHTA and CDR2 FQGTGA. The CDR3 length is 17 residues. The CDR3 region has the DNA TGTGCCAGCAGCTTAAGGCCCCCTAGCGGGGGCTATAATGAGCAGTTCTTC. It codes for CASSLRPPSGGYNEQFF.